Shown below are 21 T cell receptor beta chains from a single sample sequenced in a study of Graves' ophthalmopathy and Graves' hyperthyroidism. RNA transcripts yielded amplified TCR beta CDR3 regions. First-round RT-PCR with HTBI primers preceded a second-round multiplex PCR. TCRdb reprocessed the multiplex PCR reads via MiXCR and lists one record per CDR3 protein. Here the sample spans 650,000 to 800,000 distinct CDR3 sequences, more than 40% being singletons. The specimen was peripheral blood. The receptor source for this set is an adult man with Graves' ophthalmopathy.

The genes are TRBV7-9 and TRBJ2-6, with 7 bases that match TRBD2. V trimming: 1 base; J trimming: 3 bases; junction bases outside the gene matches: 6. The germline V gene encodes CDR1 SEHNR and CDR2 FQNEAQ (reference sequence). The CDR3 runs to 17 residues. As DNA, the CDR3 is TGTGCCAGCAGCTTAGGTCGGGGGGATGTTGGGGCCAACGTCCTGACTTTC. Encoded protein: CASSLGRGDVGANVLTF.

The rearrangement uses TRBV9 and TRBJ2-2; 9 bases map to TRBD1. Per the germline V gene, CDR1 is SGDLS and CDR2 is YYNGEE. The J segment lost 3 bases and the V segment lost 3 bases, leaving 6 bases of the junction unmatched. The CDR3 consists of 16 residues. The CDR3 loop reads CASSGRTGEDTGELFF. The CDR3 DNA is TGTGCCAGCAGCGGACGGACAGGGGAGGACACCGGGGAGCTGTTTTTT. The entire variable domain, with the rest obtained from reference TRBV9 and TRBJ2-2, is as follows: DSGVTQTPKHLITATGQRVTLRCSPRSGDLSVYWYQQSLDQGLQFLIQYYNGEERAKGNILERFSAQQFPDLHSELNLSSLELGDSALYFCASSGRTGEDTGELFFGEGSRLTVL.

In this sample, this clonotype turned up many times. The genes are TRBV2 and TRBJ2-2, with 7 nucleotides matching TRBD2. This CDR3 region has 15 residues. Germline V gene data show CDR1 as SNHLY and CDR2 as FYNNEI. V shed 4 bases, J shed 5 bases, and the junction held 7 bases outside the gene matches. The CDR3 nucleotides read TGTGCCAGCAGTGGATTTGGCGGGGGAACCGGGGAGCTGTTTTTT. As protein: CASSGFGGGTGELFF.

This clonotype turned up a few times. The CDR3 nucleotides are TGTGCCAGTAGACCGGGCGTTTCCGGGGTACCGGGGGGAACCCAGTACTTC. As protein: CASRPGVSGVPGGTQYF. The genes are TRBV10-3 and TRBJ2-5, with 7 bases lining up with TRBD2. The CDR3 totals 17 residues. The V and J ends lost 10 bases and 8 bases, in that order; junction bases with no gene match: 25. In germline, CDR1 is ENHRY, CDR2 SYGVKD.

The V gene is TRBV10-3, the J gene TRBJ1-6; TRBD1 matches 9 bases. The CDR3 length is 16 residues. V lost 2 bases, J lost 6 bases, and 5 bases stayed unmatched. CDR1 ENHRY and CDR2 SYGVKD come from the germline V gene. CDR3 region: CAISERTGQGNSPLHF. Written as DNA, the CDR3 is TGTGCCATCAGTGAGCGAACGGGACAGGGTAATTCACCCCTCCACTTT.

This clonotype has at least ten counts. The chain links TRBV11-2 to TRBJ1-6; D possibly corresponds to TRBD1 (5 bases). Germline V gene sequence: CDR1 SGHAT, CDR2 FQNNGV. This CDR3 is built from 14 residues. Between the trimmed V and J ends, which lost 5 bases and 7 bases, there was a span of 12 bases. The CDR3 is CASSPQGGNSPLHF. DNA for the CDR3: TGTGCCAGCAGCCCGCAGGGTGGCAATTCACCCCTCCACTTT.

This clonotype was observed at least ten times. This chain's CDR3 is CASSPWTGGAGQETQYF. CDR3 nucleotides: TGTGCCAGCAGCCCTTGGACAGGGGGCGCCGGCCAAGAGACCCAGTACTTC. The rearrangement uses TRBV7-9 and TRBJ2-5, with TRBD1 matching 11 bases. This CDR3 region has 17 residues. The V segment lost 5 bases and the J segment 1 base; nucleotides outside the gene matches: 9. Germline V gene lookup returns CDR1 SEHNR and CDR2 FQNEAQ (reference sequence).

The chain combines TRBV7-9 with TRBJ1-2; TRBD1 matches 7 bases. Germline V gives CDR1 SEHNR, CDR2 FQNEAQ (reference sequence). This CDR3 is built from 14 residues. J gave up 10 bases and V 10 bases, and 18 bases lay outside the gene matches. The DNA for the CDR3 is TGTGCCAACAGTCGCGAGACAGGGATCGGTGCCTACACCTTC. Translation gives CANSRETGIGAYTF.

The chain employs TRBV7-9 and TRBJ2-3, with TRBD2 identical over 8 bases. V lost 5 bases to trimming and J lost 3 bases; unmatched junction nucleotides: 4. Germline lookup yields CDR1 SEHNR and CDR2 FQNEAQ (reference sequence). There are 14 residues in the CDR3. The CDR3 here is CASSTTSATDTQYF. CDR3 nucleotide sequence: TGTGCCAGCAGCACGACTAGCGCAACAGATACGCAGTATTTT.

This clonotype was detected a few times. This chain links TRBV27 with TRBJ1-1; no definite D call. The V end lost 7 bases, the J end lost 2 bases, and 8 bases lay between the germline ends. In germline, CDR1 is MNHEY, CDR2 SMNVEV (reference sequence). The CDR3 sequence is 12 residues long. CDR3 residues: CASKGSNTEAFF. In DNA, the CDR3 is TGTGCCAGCAAGGGATCCAACACTGAAGCTTTCTTT.

This clonotype was counted a few times. The J gene is TRBJ2-2, the V gene TRBV7-9; possibly TRBD2 for D (6 bases). The V gene's germline CDR1 is SEHNR and CDR2 FQNEAQ (reference sequence). CDR3 size: 16 residues. Trimming left V 5 bases short and J 0 bases short, with 13 bases between. CDR3 nucleotides: TGTGCCAGCAGCCGGGAGTTGGGCGCGAACACCGGGGAGCTGTTTTTT. Amino acid sequence: CASSRELGANTGELFF.

The rearrangement uses TRBV6-5 and TRBJ1-1; weak D call: TRBD1 (5 bases). The CDR3 covers 15 residues. Germline V CDR1 and CDR2: MNHEY, SVGAGI. The V end was cut by 5 bases, the J end by 5 bases, with 18 bases between. The CDR3 region has the DNA TGTGCCAGCAGTAACCTCGGACACCCTTGGACTGAAGCTTTCTTT. It codes for CASSNLGHPWTEAFF.

This clonotype has at least ten counts. The chain employs TRBV29-1 and TRBJ2-7; tentatively, D is TRBD1 (6 bases). V shed 1 base and J shed 5 bases, with 9 bases lying between them. Looked up from germline, CDR1 is SQVTM and CDR2 is ANQGSEA. This CDR3 comprises 12 residues. In nucleotides, the CDR3 is TGCAGCGTTGAAGTGAACAGGGACGAGCAGTACTTC. The encoded protein is CSVEVNRDEQYF.

In this sample, this clonotype turned up many times. The chain uses TRBV5-1 and TRBJ2-7, with D possibly matching TRBD2 (5 bases). Germline CDR1 and CDR2: SGHRS and YFSETQ. Trimming left V 3 bases short and J 4 bases short, with 14 bases between. The CDR3 contains 14 residues. CDR3 sequence reads: CASSSQLGRYEQYF. CDR3 DNA: TGCGCCAGCAGCTCCCAACTGGGGAGATACGAGCAGTACTTC. The entire variable domain, with the rest obtained from reference TRBV5-1 and TRBJ2-7, is as follows: KAGVTQTPRYLIKTRGQQVTLSCSPISGHRSVSWYQQTPGQGLQFLFEYFSETQRNKGNFPGRFSGRQFSNSRSEMNVSTLELGDSALYLCASSSQLGRYEQYFGPGTRLTVT.

V gene TRBV20-1 combines with J gene TRBJ1-5; TRBD1 is a possible D gene (6 bases). Between the trimmed V and J ends, which lost 2 bases and 0 bases, there was a span of 8 bases. The CDR3 extends over 14 amino acids. Germline V CDR1 and CDR2: DFQATT, SNEGSKA (reference sequence). The chain's CDR3 is CSARSGHSNQPQHF. CDR3 nucleotide sequence: TGCAGTGCTAGATCGGGACATAGCAATCAGCCCCAGCATTTT.

This clonotype was seen at least ten times. This chain links TRBV5-6 with TRBJ1-4; 10 positions agree with TRBD1. This CDR3 contains 14 residues. V was clipped by 3 bases and J by 7 bases; unmatched bases: 3. Germline V gene lookup returns CDR1 SGHDT and CDR2 YYEEEE. The CDR3 loop is CASSWTGGSEKLFF. Here the CDR3 DNA reads TGTGCCAGCAGCTGGACAGGGGGAAGTGAAAAACTGTTTTTT.

This clonotype has at least ten counts. This rearrangement joins TRBV19 to TRBJ1-5; TRBD1 agrees at 8 bases. Germline V gives CDR1 LNHDA, CDR2 SQIVND (reference sequence). Trimming at V came to 3 bases and at J to 2 bases, leaving 3 bases not matched to a gene. The length of the CDR3 is 15 residues. The CDR3 DNA reads as TGTGCCAGTAGTATTGGACAGGGAGGCAATCAGCCCCAGCATTTT. Residues: CASSIGQGGNQPQHF.

The chain couples TRBV20-1 to TRBJ1-3; weak D call: TRBD1 (5 bases). From germline, CDR1 is DFQATT and CDR2 SNEGSKA (reference sequence). This CDR3 is built from 13 residues. Trimming cost V 6 bases and J 2 bases, with 11 bases left between them. CDR3 loop: CSAGAGTGNTIYF. DNA for the CDR3: TGCAGTGCCGGAGCAGGGACTGGAAACACCATATATTTT.

The chain links TRBV25-1 to TRBJ1-1; D is undetermined. V dropped 8 bases and J dropped 7 bases, with 11 bases sitting between them. The germline gives CDR1 MGHDK, CDR2 SYGVNS. The CDR3 loop spans 11 amino acids. Here the CDR3 DNA reads TGTGCCAGCGGATGGAGGATTGAAGCTTTCTTT. Amino acid sequence: CASGWRIEAFF.

This chain links TRBV6-5 with TRBJ1-1; tentatively, D is TRBD1 (5 bases). Germline values: CDR1 MNHEY, CDR2 SVGAGI. The CDR3 is 17 residues long. Trimming removed 5 bases from V and 3 bases from J, with 22 bases in between. CDR3 sequence (DNA): TGTGCCAGCAGTCCCCCATCCGTGGGGCCGGGGTACACTGAAGCTTTCTTT. Encoded protein: CASSPPSVGPGYTEAFF.

This clonotype occurred many times. The chain has TRBV10-3 and TRBJ2-7; D uncertain. The CDR3 is made up of 13 amino acids. Trimming stripped 1 base from V and 4 bases from J, with 8 bases between. Germline V gives CDR1 ENHRY, CDR2 SYGVKD. CDR3 loop: CAISELLNYEQYF. CDR3 coding DNA: TGTGCCATCAGTGAGTTGTTGAATTACGAGCAGTACTTC.